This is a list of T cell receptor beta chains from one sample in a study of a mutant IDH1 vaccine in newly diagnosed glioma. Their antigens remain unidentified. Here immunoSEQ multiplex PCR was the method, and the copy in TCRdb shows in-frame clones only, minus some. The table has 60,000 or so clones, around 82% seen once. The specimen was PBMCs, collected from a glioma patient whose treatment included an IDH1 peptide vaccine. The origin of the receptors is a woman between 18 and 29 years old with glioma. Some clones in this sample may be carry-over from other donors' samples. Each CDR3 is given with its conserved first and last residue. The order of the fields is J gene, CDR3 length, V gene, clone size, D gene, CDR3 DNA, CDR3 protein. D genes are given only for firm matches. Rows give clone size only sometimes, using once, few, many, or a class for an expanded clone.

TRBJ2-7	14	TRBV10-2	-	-	TGCGCCAGCAGTCACATTCGCACAGGTGGCGAGCAGTACTTC	CASSHIRTGGEQYF
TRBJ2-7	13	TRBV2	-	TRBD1	TGTGCCACCGGCCGGGACAGGTTATACGAGCAGTACTTC	CATGRDRLYEQYF
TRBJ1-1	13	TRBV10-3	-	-	TGTGCCATACACCGGGACCCCAACACTGAAGCTTTCTTT	CAIHRDPNTEAFF
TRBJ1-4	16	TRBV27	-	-	TGTGCCAGCAGTCCCGTCCTCGCAGGGGATAATGAAAAACTGTTTTTT	CASSPVLAGDNEKLFF
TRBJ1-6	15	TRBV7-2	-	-	TGTGCCAGCAGCCGCCAGGGTTTGGATAATTCACCCCTCCACTTT	CASSRQGLDNSPLHF
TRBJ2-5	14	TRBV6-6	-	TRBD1	TGTGCCAGCAGGAGGACAGGGGGCCAAGAGACCCAGTACTTC	CASRRTGGQETQYF
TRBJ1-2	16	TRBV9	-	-	TGTGCCAGCAGCCCTTCTGGGACTCCAGCTAACTATGGCTACACCTTC	CASSPSGTPANYGYTF
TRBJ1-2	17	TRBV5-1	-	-	TGCGCCAGCAGCTTCCTTCTTCACAGGGTAATCGGCTATGGCTACACCTTC	CASSFLLHRVIGYGYTF
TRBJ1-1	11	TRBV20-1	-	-	TGCAGTGCCCCGGCGGCGGGCGAAGCTTTCTTT	CSAPAAGEAFF
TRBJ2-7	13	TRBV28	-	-	TGTGCCAGCCGGCGGGACGGCTCCTACGAGCAGTACTTC	CASRRDGSYEQYF
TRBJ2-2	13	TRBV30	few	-	TGTGCCTGGAGTGATTTACGCATCGGGGAGCTGTTTTTT	CAWSDLRIGELFF
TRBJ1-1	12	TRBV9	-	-	TGTGCCAGCAGCCTGGGACACAAAGAAGCTTTCTTT	CASSLGHKEAFF
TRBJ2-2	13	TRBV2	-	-	TGTGCCAGCAGGGGCGCCAACACCGGGGAGCTGTTTTTT	CASRGANTGELFF
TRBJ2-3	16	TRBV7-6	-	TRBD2	TGTGCCAGCAGCCCCATGCTAGCGGGGGTCCGGGATACGCAGTATTTT	CASSPMLAGVRDTQYF
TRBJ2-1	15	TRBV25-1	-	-	TGTGCCAGCACCGAAGGATTCGGCCCCTACAATGAGCAGTTCTTC	CASTEGFGPYNEQFF
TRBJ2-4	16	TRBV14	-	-	TGTGCCAGCAGTCGTAACGTCGGACTAGCCAAAAACATTCAGTACTTC	CASSRNVGLAKNIQYF
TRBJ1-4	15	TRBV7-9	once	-	TGTGCCAGCAGCTTAGTCCCGCCCTTTAATGAAAAACTGTTTTTT	CASSLVPPFNEKLFF
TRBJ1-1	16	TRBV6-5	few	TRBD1	TGTGCCAGCAGTTGGGGGACAGGTGGCATGAACACTGAAGCTTTCTTT	CASSWGTGGMNTEAFF
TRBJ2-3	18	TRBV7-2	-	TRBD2	TGTGCCAGCAGCTCGACGGCTAGCGGGGGAACTAGCACAGATACGCAGTATTTT	CASSSTASGGTSTDTQYF
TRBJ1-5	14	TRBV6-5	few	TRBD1	TGTGCCAGCAGTCGACAGGGAGGAGATCAGCCCCAGCATTTT	CASSRQGGDQPQHF
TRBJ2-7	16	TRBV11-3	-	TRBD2	TGTGCCAGCAGCGCCGGGACTAGCGGGAGAACCCACGAGCAGTACTTC	CASSAGTSGRTHEQYF
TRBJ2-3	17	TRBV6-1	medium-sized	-	TGTGCCAGCAGTGAACTACCCGGCTCTGGGAGCACAGATACGCAGTATTTT	CASSELPGSGSTDTQYF
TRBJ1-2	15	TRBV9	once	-	TGTGCCAGCAGCGCCACGGGGGTCTCAGGTTATGGCTACACCTTC	CASSATGVSGYGYTF
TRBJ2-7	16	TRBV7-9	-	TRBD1	TGTGCCAGCAGCCCCAAGGGGACAGTTCCACCCTACGAGCAGTACTTC	CASSPKGTVPPYEQYF
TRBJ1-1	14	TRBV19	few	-	TGTGCCAGTAGAAATGCAGGTGTGAACACTGAAGCTTTCTTT	CASRNAGVNTEAFF
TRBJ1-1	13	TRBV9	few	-	TGTGCCAGCAGCTTCCAGGGAGAGACTGAAGCTTTCTTT	CASSFQGETEAFF
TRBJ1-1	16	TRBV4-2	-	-	TGTGCCAGCAGCCAAGAATCTGCACAGAGGAACACTGAAGCTTTCTTT	CASSQESAQRNTEAFF
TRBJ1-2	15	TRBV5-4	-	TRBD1	TGTGCCAGCAGCTTGGAGGGACAGGGGCTCTATGGCTACACCTTC	CASSLEGQGLYGYTF
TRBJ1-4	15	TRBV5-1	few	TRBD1	TGCGCCAGCAGCTTGTCGGGACAGGGGCACGAAAAACTGTTTTTT	CASSLSGQGHEKLFF
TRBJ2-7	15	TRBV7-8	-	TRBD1	TGTGCCAGCAGCCCTGACGGGACAGCTTCCTACGAGCAGTACTTC	CASSPDGTASYEQYF
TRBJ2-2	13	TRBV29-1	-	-	TGCAGCGCCAGACTGGGGGCAACCGGGGAGCTGTTTTTT	CSARLGATGELFF
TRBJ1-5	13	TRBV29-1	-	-	TGCAGCGTCGCCCCGGGACTGCAGCAGCCCCAGCATTTT	CSVAPGLQQPQHF
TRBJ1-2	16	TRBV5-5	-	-	TGTGCCAGCAGCTCCGGGATTTCTTTTCAAAACCATGGCTACACCTTC	CASSSGISFQNHGYTF
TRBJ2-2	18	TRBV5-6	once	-	TGTGCCAGCAGCTTGGCCCTCCAAAGTGGGGGGTACGCCGGGGAGCTGTTTTTT	CASSLALQSGGYAGELFF
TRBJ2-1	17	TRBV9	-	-	TGTGCCAGCAGCGTAGTACCGGCGACAAGCTCCTACAATGAGCAGTTCTTC	CASSVVPATSSYNEQFF
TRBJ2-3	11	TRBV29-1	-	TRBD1	TGCAGCGTGGGACAGACAGATACGCAGTATTTT	CSVGQTDTQYF
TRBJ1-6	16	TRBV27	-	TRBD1	TGTGCCAGCAGAGCTCAGACAGGGGGCTCGGGTTCACCCCTCCACTTT	CASRAQTGGSGSPLHF
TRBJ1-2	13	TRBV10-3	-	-	TGTGCCATCAGTCCGGGACCCGAGGGTGGCTACACCTTC	CAISPGPEGGYTF
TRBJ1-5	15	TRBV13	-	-	TGTGCCAGCAGCTTACGCAGAGGGGGCAATCAGCCCCAGCATTTT	CASSLRRGGNQPQHF
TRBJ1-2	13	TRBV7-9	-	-	TGTGCCAGCAGCTTACGGGATGGAGGTGGCTACACCTTC	CASSLRDGGGYTF
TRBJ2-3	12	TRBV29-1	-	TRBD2	TGCAGCGTTGAGGGGGGGATAGAGGCGCAGTATTTT	CSVEGGIEAQYF
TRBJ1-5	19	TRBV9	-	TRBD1	TGTGCCAGCAGCGTAGTCCACCCCTGGACAGGGGGCTGTGGGCAGCCCCAGCATTTT	CASSVVHPWTGGCGQPQHF
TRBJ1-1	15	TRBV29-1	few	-	TGCAGCGTTGTTCGTCACGCGGCAGGGAACACTGAAGCTTTCTTT	CSVVRHAAGNTEAFF
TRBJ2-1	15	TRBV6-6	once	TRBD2	TGTGCCAGCAGCCATAGCGGGAGCTCCTACAATGAGCAGTTCTTC	CASSHSGSSYNEQFF
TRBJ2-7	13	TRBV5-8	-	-	TGTGCCAGCAGCTTAGGGGTCAGGTACGAGCAGTACTTC	CASSLGVRYEQYF
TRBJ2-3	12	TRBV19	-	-	TGTCAGGGTCCACGTAAGACAGATACGCAGTATTTT	CQGPRKTDTQYF
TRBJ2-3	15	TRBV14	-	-	TGTGCCAGCAGGCCCGACGGACTATCCCCGAATACGCAGTATTTT	CASRPDGLSPNTQYF
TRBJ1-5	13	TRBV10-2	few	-	TGCGCCAGCAGTGAGGGCCAAAATCAGCCCCAGCATTTT	CASSEGQNQPQHF
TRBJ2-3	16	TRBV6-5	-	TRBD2	TGTGCCAGCAGTTACTCGGGCGGGAGGGCCACAGATACGCAGTATTTT	CASSYSGGRATDTQYF
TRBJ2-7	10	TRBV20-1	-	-	TGCAGTGCTGGGGGTGGGGAGCAGTACTTC	CSAGGGEQYF
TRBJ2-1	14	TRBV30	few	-	TGTGCCTGGAGATGGGGACCATTCTACAATGAGCAGTTCTTC	CAWRWGPFYNEQFF
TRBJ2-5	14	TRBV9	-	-	TGTGCCAGCAGCGTAGATGGCAGGGAGGAGACCCAGTACTTC	CASSVDGREETQYF
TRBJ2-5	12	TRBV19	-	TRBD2	TGTGCCACCTGGGGGGGGAAGGAGACCCAGTACTTC	CATWGGKETQYF